What follows are 24 T cell receptor beta chains derived from one specimen sequenced in a study of T-cell memory formation after mild COVID-19. Each CDR3 protein gets one entry after TCRdb re-called the 5' RACE reads with MiXCR. The data show hundreds of thousands of distinct CDR3 sequences, about 13% seen once. The sequenced sample was PBMCs or a T cell subset sorted from them (not recorded which). These receptor sequences come from a man younger than 30 who had mild COVID-19 (a few samples of this study predate the infection). Cell type and time point are not known.

CDR3 bases: TGTGCCAGCAGCCAGGGGGCGAACCCAGTGCAGTACGTC. Residues: CASSQGANPVQYV. V is TRBV14 and J is TRBJ2-7, with D possibly matching TRBD1 (6 bases). Germline lookup yields CDR1 SGHDN and CDR2 FVKESK. CDR3 length equals 13 residues. With 3 bases removed from V and 9 bases from J, the gap between germline ends came to 15 bases.

The J gene is TRBJ2-5, the V gene TRBV4-2; D perhaps matches TRBD1 (6 bases). Germline V lookup: CDR1 LGHNA, CDR2 YNFKEQ. The germline V and J ends were trimmed by 0 bases and 5 bases, with 13 bases remaining between them. This CDR3 contains 15 residues. For the CDR3, the DNA is TGTGCCAGCAGCCAAGAGCGGACAGCTTCGGAGACCCAGTACTTC. It encodes CASSQERTASETQYF.

The chain joins TRBV7-3 to TRBJ2-1, with D unclear. Trimming took 4 bases from V and 8 from J, leaving 9 bases between them. There are 12 residues in the CDR3. The V gene's germline CDR1 is SGHTA and CDR2 FQGTGA. As DNA, the CDR3 is TGTGCCAGCAGCTCCCGACGGGATGAGCAGTTCTTC. This sequence encodes CASSSRRDEQFF.

This clonotype was recorded only once. The J gene is TRBJ2-3, the V gene TRBV3-1; possible D gene TRBD2, 6 bases. Trimming pared 4 bases from V and 7 bases from J, leaving 12 bases between. Germline V lookup: CDR1 LGHDT, CDR2 YNNKEL (reference sequence). There are 13 residues in the CDR3. CDR3 protein: CASSPQEGHTQYF. The CDR3 nucleotides are TGTGCCAGCAGCCCCCAGGAGGGGCATACGCAGTATTTT.

This chain joins TRBV2 and TRBJ1-2, with 8 bases lining up with TRBD1. V lost 7 bases to trimming and J lost 3 bases; unmatched junction nucleotides: 13. This CDR3 has 16 residues. Germline V gene lookup returns CDR1 SNHLY and CDR2 FYNNEI. CDR3 region: CASTQGAAGRDYGYTF. The DNA of the CDR3 is TGTGCCAGCACCCAGGGGGCAGCGGGTAGGGACTATGGCTACACCTTC.

This chain connects TRBV6-2 or TRBV6-3 to TRBJ2-5; 9 nucleotides match TRBD2. Germline V lookup: CDR1 MNHEY, CDR2 SVGEGT. The CDR3 loop spans 16 amino acids. Trimming at V came to 6 bases and at J to 0 bases, leaving 8 bases not matched to a gene. This chain's CDR3 is CASRKGLAEYQETQYF. The CDR3 DNA reads TGTGCCAGCAGAAAGGGACTAGCCGAGTACCAAGAGACCCAGTACTTC.

This chain connects TRBV7-8 to TRBJ2-7; no definite D call. The ends were cut back, 1 base at V and 3 bases at J, with 10 bases in the middle. The germline V gene has CDR1 SGHVS and CDR2 FQNEAQ. This CDR3 comprises 14 residues. The chain's CDR3 is CASSLVPADYEQYV. CDR3 in DNA: TGTGCCAGCAGCTTAGTACCGGCGGACTACGAGCAGTACGTC.

The rearrangement joins TRBV28 to TRBJ1-1; D gene uncertain. The V and J ends lost 5 bases and 4 bases respectively, with 8 bases between them. The CDR3 runs to 12 residues. Germline V CDR1 and CDR2: MDHEN, SYDVKM. CDR3 protein: CASSPYSTEAFF. The CDR3 DNA is TGTGCCAGCAGTCCGTACTCCACTGAAGCTTTCTTT.

The chain links TRBV20-1 to TRBJ2-1; the match to TRBD2 covers 13 bases. The CDR3 has 14 residues. The V gene end was trimmed by 5 bases and the J gene end by 8 bases; junction bases not matched to a gene: 6. CDR1 and CDR2 from the germline V gene are DFQATT and SNEGSKA (reference sequence). The CDR3 loop reads CSASGTSGVYEQFF. The CDR3 bases are TGCAGTGCTTCCGGGACTAGCGGGGTCTATGAGCAGTTCTTC.

J is TRBJ2-1 and V is TRBV2; D remains ambiguous. Per germline, CDR1 SNHLY and CDR2 FYNNEI. Trimming stripped 8 bases from V and 6 bases from J, with 11 bases between. This CDR3 is built from 12 residues. This CDR3 is CASLPPSNEQFF. The CDR3 DNA is TGTGCCAGCCTTCCCCCCAGCAATGAGCAGTTCTTC.

A few counts support this clonotype. The chain couples TRBV27 to TRBJ2-5, with 10 bases lining up with TRBD1. The CDR3 contains 14 residues. J gave up 4 bases and V 5 bases, and 4 bases lay outside the gene matches. Germline V gene sequence: CDR1 MNHEY, CDR2 SMNVEV (reference sequence). The CDR3 region has the DNA TGTGCCAGCAGTCGGACAGGGGGGGGAGAGACCCAGTACTTC. Translation gives CASSRTGGGETQYF.

The DNA of the CDR3 is TGTGCCAGCAGCCAACGGACAGTGAACACCGGGGAGCTGTTTTTT. This encodes CASSQRTVNTGELFF. The chain recombines TRBV3-1 with TRBJ2-2; TRBD1 is a possible D gene (6 bases). Trimming removed 2 bases at V and 1 base at J, with 8 bases between. The CDR3 has 15 residues. CDR1 is LGHDT and CDR2 is YNNKEL in the germline V gene (reference sequence).

The chain employs TRBV9 and TRBJ2-3, with 7 bases lining up with TRBD2. The CDR3 contains 15 residues. The V and J ends lost 0 bases and 7 bases, in that order; junction bases with no gene match: 8. The germline V gene encodes CDR1 SGDLS and CDR2 YYNGEE. The CDR3 reads CASSVAFGEGNTQYF. The CDR3 bases are TGTGCCAGCAGCGTAGCTTTCGGGGAGGGGAATACGCAGTATTTT.

This chain connects TRBV5-1 to TRBJ2-3; 11 bases match TRBD2. The ends lost 0 bases at V and 12 bases at J; junction bases unmatched: 3. Germline lookup yields CDR1 SGHRS and CDR2 YFSETQ. This CDR3 contains 13 residues. CDR3 residues: CASSLVAGGPQYF. The DNA of the CDR3 is TGCGCCAGCAGCTTGGTAGCGGGGGGGCCTCAGTATTTT.

The CDR3 DNA reads as TGTGCCAGCAGTTACCAGGCAACCGATACGCAGTATTTT. This codes for CASSYQATDTQYF. The chain carries TRBV6-2 or TRBV6-3 and TRBJ2-3; D is uncertain. Trimming took 2 bases from V and 6 from J, leaving 9 bases between them. The CDR3 consists of 13 residues. Germline V gene sequence: CDR1 MNHEY, CDR2 SVGEGT.

This sequence joins TRBV5-1 and TRBJ2-2; 9 nucleotides match TRBD1. Per the germline V gene, CDR1 is SGHRS and CDR2 is YFSETQ. The ends lost 0 bases at V and 3 bases at J; junction bases unmatched: 3. This CDR3 contains 16 residues. The CDR3 bases are TGCGCCAGCAGCTTGGATTGGGACAGGGACACCGGGGAGCTGTTTTTT. Protein: CASSLDWDRDTGELFF.

This clonotype was counted between two and nine times. The chain links TRBV3-1 to TRBJ2-1, with D perhaps being TRBD1 or TRBD2 (5 bases each). CDR1 and CDR2 from the germline V gene are LGHDT and YNNKEL (reference sequence). The CDR3 has 15 residues. V lost 0 bases to trimming and J lost 8 bases, with 14 bases between them. The CDR3 loop is CASSQEGLLGDEQFF. In DNA, the CDR3 is TGTGCCAGCAGCCAAGAGGGCCTTTTGGGGGATGAGCAGTTCTTC.

The sample holds a few counts of this clonotype. This chain's CDR3 is CAISDAGETQYF. CDR3 nucleotide sequence: TGTGCCATCAGTGATGCGGGGGAGACCCAGTACTTC. This rearrangement joins TRBV10-3 to TRBJ2-5, with a tentative D call TRBD2 (6 bases). The CDR3 length is 12 residues. V dropped 3 bases and J dropped 5 bases, with 7 bases sitting between them. The V gene's germline CDR1 is ENHRY and CDR2 SYGVKD.

This clonotype appeared a few times. The rearrangement uses TRBV27 and TRBJ2-7; D may be TRBD1 (5 bases). The V end was cut by 3 bases, the J end by 2 bases, with 11 bases between. Looked up from germline, CDR1 is MNHEY and CDR2 is SMNVEV (reference sequence). This CDR3 is 14 amino acids long. CDR3 nucleotide sequence: TGTGCCAGCAGTTTCAGCTCAGGGCCCTACGAGCAGTACTTC. It specifies CASSFSSGPYEQYF.

This clonotype occurred a few times. The DNA for the CDR3 is TGCGCCAGCAGCTTGGCAGTGGAGGGCGGCGGCGATACGCAGTATTTT. It encodes CASSLAVEGGGDTQYF. The rearrangement joins TRBV5-1 to TRBJ2-3, with D possibly TRBD2 on 6 matching bases. The germline CDR1 and CDR2 sequences are SGHRS and YFSETQ. The CDR3 covers 16 residues. V lost 0 bases, J lost 6 bases, and 17 bases lay in between.

The CDR3 DNA sequence: TGTGCCAGCAGTTCTGAGGGGGGGGCCGGGGAGCTGTTTTTT. It specifies CASSSEGGAGELFF. The chain links TRBV12-3 or TRBV12-4 to TRBJ2-2; D may be TRBD2 (7 bases). The V and J ends lost 4 bases and 6 bases respectively, with 12 bases between them. CDR3 length: 14 amino acids.

This rearrangement joins TRBV7-8 to TRBJ2-1; 9 bases fit TRBD2. Germline CDR1 reads SGHVS; CDR2 reads FQNEAQ. V gave up 1 base and J gave up 6 bases; unmatched junction bases: 13. The CDR3 length is 18 residues. CDR3 region: CASSLGVGLSGGSNEQFF. The CDR3 DNA is TGTGCCAGCAGCTTAGGGGTCGGACTAAGCGGGGGGTCCAATGAGCAGTTCTTC.

The chain joins TRBV4-3 to TRBJ2-2; a possible D gene is TRBD1 (6 bases). CDR1 is LGHNA and CDR2 is YSLEER in the germline V gene. There are 14 residues in the CDR3. V dropped 7 bases and J dropped 10 bases, with 19 bases sitting between them. CDR3 coding DNA: TGCGCCAGCACTAACCGGGACAAGGACGAGGAGCTGTTTTTT. Protein: CASTNRDKDEELFF.

The rearrangement uses TRBV7-9 and TRBJ2-2; no reliable D call. This CDR3 region has 14 residues. Trimming shortened V by 7 bases and J by 2 bases, and 11 bases separated the two germline ends. Germline V lookup: CDR1 SEHNR, CDR2 FQNEAQ (reference sequence). The DNA of the CDR3 is TGTGCCAGCACCCCCGACACCAACACCGGGGAGCTGTTTTTT. Protein product: CASTPDTNTGELFF.